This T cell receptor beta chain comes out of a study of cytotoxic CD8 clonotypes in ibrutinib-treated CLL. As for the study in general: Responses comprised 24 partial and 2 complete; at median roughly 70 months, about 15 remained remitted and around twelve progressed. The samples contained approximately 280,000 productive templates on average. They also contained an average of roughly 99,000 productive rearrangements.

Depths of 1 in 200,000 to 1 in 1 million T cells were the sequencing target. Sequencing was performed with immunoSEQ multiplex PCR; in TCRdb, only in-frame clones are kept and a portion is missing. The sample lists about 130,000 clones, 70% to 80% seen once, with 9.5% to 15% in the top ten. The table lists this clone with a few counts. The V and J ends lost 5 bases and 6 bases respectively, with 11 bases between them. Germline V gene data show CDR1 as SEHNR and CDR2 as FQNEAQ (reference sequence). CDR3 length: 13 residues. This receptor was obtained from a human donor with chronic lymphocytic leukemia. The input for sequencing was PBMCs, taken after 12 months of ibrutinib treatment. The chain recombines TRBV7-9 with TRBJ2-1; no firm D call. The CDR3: CASSPNSINEQFF. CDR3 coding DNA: TGTGCCAGCAGCCCGAACTCGATCAATGAGCAGTTCTTC.